Reported below is one T cell receptor beta chain. Participants were aged roughly 18 to 100 years from about two dozen US areas. Which cohort a participant joined came from the clinical history participants gave. Data came from immunoSEQ multiplex PCR; TCRdb stores just in-frame clones and leaves some out. The sample includes some 320,000 clones, roughly 90% of them seen just once. This sample is drawn from a study of blood T cell repertoires in COVID-19. The germline CDR1 and CDR2 sequences are KGHSH and LQKENI. CDR3 length: 12 residues. V lost 5 bases and J lost 2, with 6 bases in between. The sequence came from a man aged 60 to 75 who had recovered from COVID-19. J is TRBJ1-2 and V is TRBV18; D is unclear. Sequencing input: PBMCs or T cells enriched from blood (not recorded which). The CDR3 bases are TGTGCCAGCTCAACAGAAAACTATGGCTACACCTTC. It translates to CASSTENYGYTF.